A selection of T cell receptor beta chains follows, all from one sample in a study of neurological immune-mediated disorders. TCRdb processed the 5' RACE reads anew with MiXCR; each CDR3 protein has one entry. The data hold about 53,000 distinct CDR3 sequences, with 7% to 10% observed a single time. The sequenced sample consisted of PBMCs. The source of these receptors is a woman aged 40 to 50 in good health. The CDR3 runs from the conserved cysteine through the conserved F or W. D genes are given only for firm matches. For some rows the clone size is stated as once, few or many, or as a class when expanded; others skip it.

TRBJ1-5 | 13 | many | TRBV5-1 | - | TGCGCCAGCAGCTGGGGGTCGGATCAGCCCCAGCATTTT | CASSWGSDQPQHF
TRBJ1-2 | 14 | many | TRBV9 | - | TGTGCCAGCAGCACCGAACTGGGGGTCCATGGCTACACCTTC | CASSTELGVHGYTF
TRBJ2-7 | 13 | many | TRBV24-1 | - | TGTGCCACCAGTGATGGACAGATCTACGAGCAGTACTTC | CATSDGQIYEQYF
TRBJ2-7 | 15 | many | TRBV4-3 | TRBD2 | TGCGCCAGCAGCCAAGCGGCTAGCGGGCCCTACGAGCAGTACTTC | CASSQAASGPYEQYF
TRBJ1-2 | 17 | many | TRBV7-2 | - | TGTGCCAGCAGCTGGACCCGGGACGACTGGAGACACTATGGCTACACCTTC | CASSWTRDDWRHYGYTF
TRBJ2-1 | 20 | many | TRBV7-9 | - | TGTGCCAGCAGCTTAGCGAAGGAACAGACCCGTTTCCTCTATTACAATGAGCAGTTCTTC | CASSLAKEQTRFLYYNEQFF
TRBJ2-1 | 14 | - | TRBV20-1 | TRBD2 | TGCAGTGCTAGCTGGCGGGGGGGATACAATGAGCAGTTCTTC | CSASWRGGYNEQFF
TRBJ2-3 | 13 | many | TRBV7-6 | - | TGTGCCAGCAGCTTAGATACGGGAGATACGCAGTATTTT | CASSLDTGDTQYF
TRBJ2-7 | 14 | many | TRBV5-1 | - | TGCGCCAGCAGCTTGGGACCCCGGGGCTCCGAGCAGTACTTC | CASSLGPRGSEQYF
TRBJ1-2 | 15 | many | TRBV7-3 | - | TGTGCCAGCAGCCCTAGATCGGGGGATGGCTATGGCTACACCTTC | CASSPRSGDGYGYTF
TRBJ1-2 | 14 | - | TRBV19 | TRBD1 | TGTGCCAGTAGTCCCCGGACAGGGTTGGCTGGCTACACCTTC | CASSPRTGLAGYTF
TRBJ2-4 | 14 | many | TRBV27 | - | TGTGCCAGCAGTTTATTAGGTCAGGGGAACATTCAGTACTTC | CASSLLGQGNIQYF
TRBJ2-7 | 14 | - | TRBV2 | - | TGTGCCAGCCGGGCGGTCGGTAGGTCCTACGATCAGTACTTC | CASRAVGRSYDQYF
TRBJ1-2 | 15 | many | TRBV7-2 | TRBD1 | TGTGCCAGCAGCGGTGGGACAGGGTACCGCTATGGCTACACCTTC | CASSGGTGYRYGYTF
TRBJ2-1 | 14 | many | TRBV5-1 | - | TGCGCCAGCGTAGAGGGGGGCTCCTACAATGAGCAGTTCTTC | CASVEGGSYNEQFF
TRBJ1-3 | 11 | - | TRBV20-1 | - | TGCAGTGCCAAGGACCTAAACACCATATATTTT | CSAKDLNTIYF
TRBJ2-1 | 14 | many | TRBV5-1 | - | TGCGCCAGCAGCTTGGAGTGGGAATACAATGAGCAGTTCTTC | CASSLEWEYNEQFF
TRBJ2-6 | 18 | few | TRBV7-2 | TRBD1 | TGTGCCAGCAGCTTAGCGGTCAGGGGGAGTTCTGGGGCCAACGTCCTGACTTTC | CASSLAVRGSSGANVLTF
TRBJ1-2 | 16 | many | TRBV4-3 | - | TGCGCCAGCAGCCAAGATAGAGGGATTTGGGCTTATGGCTACACCTTC | CASSQDRGIWAYGYTF
TRBJ1-2 | 14 | few | TRBV7-6 | - | TGTGCCAGCAGCCCGGGACCGCAACCTTATGGCTACACCTTC | CASSPGPQPYGYTF
TRBJ1-2 | 13 | - | TRBV12-3/TRBV12-4 | - | TGTGCCAGCAGTTTACTGGGTGTGGGTGGCTACACCTTC | CASSLLGVGGYTF
TRBJ2-5 | 17 | many | TRBV7-2 | TRBD2 | TGTGCCAGCAGCTTGCGGCGGGAGGGCCGGGGGCAAGAGACCCAGTACTTC | CASSLRREGRGQETQYF
TRBJ2-7 | 13 | many | TRBV7-9 | - | TGTGCCAGCAGCCCGGTGGGGGACTACGAGCAGTACTTC | CASSPVGDYEQYF
TRBJ2-7 | 14 | many | TRBV15 | TRBD2 | TGTGCCACCAGCAGGCCGGGACTAGTCTACGAGCAGTACTTC | CATSRPGLVYEQYF
TRBJ2-4 | 15 | many | TRBV20-1 | - | TGCAGTGCTAGAGACTCCCCGGGAGCCAAAAACATTCAGTACTTC | CSARDSPGAKNIQYF
TRBJ1-5 | 17 | many | TRBV20-1 | TRBD1 | TGCAGTGCTAGAGATGCGGCAGGGGGCCAAATCAATCAGCCCCAGCATTTT | CSARDAAGGQINQPQHF
TRBJ2-2 | 16 | many | TRBV7-3 | TRBD2 | TGTGCCAGCAGCCCCCAGAGCGGGAGGAATTCCGGGGAGCTGTTTTTT | CASSPQSGRNSGELFF
TRBJ1-5 | 15 | many | TRBV4-3 | TRBD1 | TGCGCCAGCAGCCCAGACAGGGGCTATAATCAGCCCCAGCATTTT | CASSPDRGYNQPQHF
TRBJ2-7 | 14 | few | TRBV14 | TRBD2 | TGTGCCAGCAGCCAGGGTAGCGGGAGCCGGGAGCAGTACTTC | CASSQGSGSREQYF
TRBJ1-5 | 13 | - | TRBV19 | - | TGTGCCAGTAGCCCTGGGCCAAATCAGCCCCAGCATTTT | CASSPGPNQPQHF
TRBJ1-5 | 15 | many | TRBV6-2/TRBV6-3 | - | TGTGCCGCTCAACCGAGGGCAGAACCCAATCAGCCCCAGCATTTT | CAAQPRAEPNQPQHF
TRBJ1-2 | 14 | many | TRBV7-2 | - | TGTGCCAGCAGCTTAGGAGCAGGGAACTATGGCTACACCTTC | CASSLGAGNYGYTF
TRBJ2-7 | 14 | - | TRBV6-5 | - | TGTGCCAGCAGCCCCCAGAGGACGGGCTACGAGCAGTACTTC | CASSPQRTGYEQYF
TRBJ2-1 | 15 | few | TRBV15 | - | TGTGCCACCAAACGTTTGCCTGGAGTTAACAATGAGCAGTTCTTC | CATKRLPGVNNEQFF
TRBJ2-7 | 12 | - | TRBV3-1 | TRBD2 | TGTGCCAGCAGCCAGACTAGCCGTCAGCAGTACTTC | CASSQTSRQQYF
TRBJ1-1 | 15 | - | TRBV11-3 | TRBD1 | TGTGCCAGCAGCTTGGGGGGACAGGGAAGGACTGAAGCTTTCTTT | CASSLGGQGRTEAFF
TRBJ1-1 | 16 | - | TRBV11-2 | - | TGTGCCAGCAGCTGGAGGTTGGGAAAAGTCAACACTGAAGCTTTCTTT | CASSWRLGKVNTEAFF
TRBJ1-3 | 14 | - | TRBV2 | - | TGTGCCAGCAGGAACGACAGACATGGAAACACCATATATTTT | CASRNDRHGNTIYF
TRBJ1-5 | 18 | many | TRBV24-1 | TRBD1 | TGTGCCACCAGTAGGGGACAGGGGGTCTCTTTCGGCAATCAGCCCCAGCATTTT | CATSRGQGVSFGNQPQHF
TRBJ2-1 | 19 | many | TRBV4-3 | - | TGCGCCAGCAGCCAAGATCCCCCCAGCGGACGCAGCTCCTACAATGAGCAGTTCTTC | CASSQDPPSGRSSYNEQFF
TRBJ1-1 | 14 | many | TRBV9 | - | TGTGCCAGCAGCGTAGCGACGGGATCTGGTGAAGCTTTCTTT | CASSVATGSGEAFF
TRBJ2-7 | 15 | many | TRBV7-8 | - | TGTGCCAGCAGCTTAGCAGGGACTTATTCCTACGAGCAGTACTTC | CASSLAGTYSYEQYF
TRBJ2-1 | 17 | many | TRBV15 | TRBD1 | TGTGCCACCAGCAGAGATCTTAATTTTCAGGGGGCAGGTGAGCAGTTCTTC | CATSRDLNFQGAGEQFF